This T cell receptor (beta chain) was identified during a study of regulatory T cells in long-lasting Graves disease. Findings of the study overall: Peripheral blood was the sole material, not thyroid tissue.

Trimming pared 6 bases from V and 8 bases from J, leaving 13 bases between. Germline CDR1 MNHNS, CDR2 SASEGT. CDR3 length equals 12 residues. Worth noting for this clonotype: Its cognate antigen is unknown. Given the absence of the conserved phenylalanine or tryptophan at the CDR3 end, a read error is likely.

Described time point: persistent/refractory GD, antithyroid drugs over 5 years with positive TRAb. RNA from PBMCs was the source of the TCR library. Construction of TCR beta libraries relied on iRepertoire HTBI primers and on Arm-PCR targeting CDR3 regions. In TCRdb, the multiplex PCR reads were re-called with MiXCR into one record per CDR3 protein. The sample shows about 470,000 distinct CDR3 sequences, about a fifth of them seen only once. The material was peripheral blood mononuclear cells (PBMCs), obtained when the disease was refractory, from a patient treated with antithyroid drugs. The receptor comes from a female donor with Graves disease. The J gene is TRBJ1-2, the V gene TRBV6-1; D uncertain. CDR3 coding DNA: TGTGCCAGCAGACCAGACAATTTGGGCTACACCCTC. Translated: CASRPDNLGYTL.